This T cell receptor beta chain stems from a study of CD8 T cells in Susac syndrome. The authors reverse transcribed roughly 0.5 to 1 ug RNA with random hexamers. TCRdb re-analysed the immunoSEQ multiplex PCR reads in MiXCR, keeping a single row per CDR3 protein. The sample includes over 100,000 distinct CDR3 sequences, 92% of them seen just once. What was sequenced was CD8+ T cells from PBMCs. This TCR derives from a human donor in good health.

CDR3 bases: TGCGCCAGCAGCCAAGCCGAGACCCAGCTGAACTCCTACAATGAGCAGTTCTTC. Its translation is CASSQAETQLNSYNEQFF. The chain carries TRBV4-1 and TRBJ2-1; D is undetermined. Trimming took off 1 base at V and 0 bases at J, with 16 bases between the two ends. Germline V lookup: CDR1 MGHRA, CDR2 YSYEKL. This CDR3 contains 18 residues.